This T cell receptor (beta chain) was captured in a study of blood T cell repertoires in COVID-19. Across the study: Sites across the United States, Italy and Spain contributed samples from acute and convalescent COVID-19. PBMCs, B-cell-depleted T cells, or T cells were the source of the cDNA or gDNA that made up the material.

Losses at the gene ends were 3 bases for V and 7 bases for J; bases not matched to a gene: 6. Looked up from germline, CDR1 is SGDLS and CDR2 is YYNGEE. This CDR3 comprises 15 residues. In the source study's methods: Amplifying reference gene primers gave estimates of nucleated cell counts. This table comes from immunoSEQ multiplex PCR, and its TCRdb copy is limited to in-frame clones, with some not included. V, J and clone size were drawn from that table, and D and trimming were deduced from the DNA. This table has roughly 100,000 clones, roughly 86% appearing once. This TCR came from a man aged 50 or older with active or convalescent COVID-19. The sequenced material came from peripheral blood. V usage is TRBV9 and J usage is TRBJ2-7; TRBD2 agrees at 14 bases. The CDR3 spells CASSALGTSGGEQYF. In DNA form, the CDR3 reads TGTGCCAGCAGCGCCCTGGGGACTAGCGGGGGTGAGCAGTACTTC.